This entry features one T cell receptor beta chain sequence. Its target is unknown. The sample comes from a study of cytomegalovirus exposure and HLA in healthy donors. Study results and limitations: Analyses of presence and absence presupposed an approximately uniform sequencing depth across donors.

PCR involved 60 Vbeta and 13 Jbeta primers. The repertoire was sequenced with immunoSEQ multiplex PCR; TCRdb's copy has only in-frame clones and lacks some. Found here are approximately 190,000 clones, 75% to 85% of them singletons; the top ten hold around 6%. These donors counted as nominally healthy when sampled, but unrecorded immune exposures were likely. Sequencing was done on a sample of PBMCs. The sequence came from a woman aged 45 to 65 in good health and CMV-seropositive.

The DNA of the CDR3 is TGCAGCGTTGAACGCCGGACTAACACTGAAGCTTTCTTT. It translates to CSVERRTNTEAFF. The chain joins TRBV29-1 to TRBJ1-1, with unresolved D. Trimming stripped 2 bases from V and 2 bases from J, with 9 bases between. The CDR3 length is 13 residues. The germline gives CDR1 SQVTM, CDR2 ANQGSEA. Filled out from reference TRBV29-1 and TRBJ1-1, the complete variable domain reads SAVISQKPSRDICQRGTSLTIQCQVDSQVTMMFWYRQQPGQSLTLIATANQGSEATYESGFVIDKFPISRPNLTFSTLTVSNMSPEDSSIYLCSVERRTNTEAFFGQGTRLTVV.